The rows below give T cell receptor beta chains drawn from one sample of a study of blood T cell repertoires in COVID-19. Profiled with immunoSEQ multiplex PCR; TCRdb holds only in-frame clones, not every one. The table includes roughly 120,000 clones, more than 75% detected once. What was sequenced was peripheral blood. These receptors originate from a man aged 40-50 years with acute or convalescent COVID-19. The CDR3 runs from the conserved cysteine through the conserved F or W. The D gene is left open where the match is weak. Clone sizes are given selectively: once, few, many, or a class where the clone is expanded.

d_call: NA
cdr3_length: 14
clone_size: NA
j_call: TRBJ2-1
v_call: TRBV20-1
cdr3_aa: CSASSPSPHNEQFF
cdr3_nt: TGCAGTGCTAGTTCTCCTTCCCCTCACAATGAGCAGTTCTTC

d_call: TRBD2
cdr3_length: 16
clone_size: NA
j_call: TRBJ2-7
v_call: TRBV3-1/TRBV3-2
cdr3_aa: CASSPDYSGGKVEQYF
cdr3_nt: TGTGCCAGCAGCCCAGACTATAGCGGGGGGAAGGTCGAGCAGTACTTC

d_call: NA
cdr3_length: 14
clone_size: once
j_call: TRBJ2-1
v_call: TRBV1
cdr3_aa: CTSSPGHPYNEQFF
cdr3_nt: TGCACCAGCAGCCCGGGACACCCCTACAATGAGCAGTTCTTC

d_call: NA
cdr3_length: 16
clone_size: NA
j_call: TRBJ2-3
v_call: TRBV2
cdr3_aa: CASSPRTGIITDTQYF
cdr3_nt: TGTGCCAGCAGTCCGAGAACAGGGATAATAACAGATACGCAGTATTTT

d_call: TRBD2
cdr3_length: 15
clone_size: once
j_call: TRBJ2-7
v_call: TRBV5-4
cdr3_aa: CASSLLAGGGDEQYF
cdr3_nt: TGTGCCAGCAGCTTGCTAGCGGGGGGAGGGGACGAGCAGTACTTC

d_call: TRBD1
cdr3_length: 15
clone_size: NA
j_call: TRBJ2-3
v_call: TRBV30
cdr3_aa: CACGYRGRGTDTQYF
cdr3_nt: TGTGCCTGCGGGTACAGGGGGCGAGGCACAGATACGCAGTATTTT

d_call: NA
cdr3_length: 14
clone_size: NA
j_call: TRBJ2-7
v_call: TRBV27
cdr3_aa: CASSFAQATYEQYF
cdr3_nt: TGTGCCAGCAGTTTTGCACAGGCTACCTACGAGCAGTACTTC

d_call: NA
cdr3_length: 15
clone_size: NA
j_call: TRBJ2-5
v_call: TRBV7-2
cdr3_aa: CASSLGAGARETQYF
cdr3_nt: TGTGCCAGCAGCTTAGGGGCAGGGGCTAGAGAGACCCAGTACTTC

d_call: NA
cdr3_length: 12
clone_size: NA
j_call: TRBJ2-2
v_call: TRBV5-4
cdr3_aa: CASSSPRGELFF
cdr3_nt: TGTGCCAGCAGCTCCCCTAGAGGGGAGCTGTTTTTT

d_call: NA
cdr3_length: 14
clone_size: NA
j_call: TRBJ2-4
v_call: TRBV13
cdr3_aa: CASSFGMAKNIQYF
cdr3_nt: TGTGCCAGCAGCTTCGGGATGGCCAAAAACATTCAGTACTTC

d_call: TRBD2
cdr3_length: 14
clone_size: once
j_call: TRBJ2-4
v_call: TRBV4-3
cdr3_aa: CASSQEGGVDIQYF
cdr3_nt: TGCGCCAGCAGCCAAGAGGGAGGGGTTGACATTCAGTACTTC

d_call: NA
cdr3_length: 11
clone_size: NA
j_call: TRBJ1-2
v_call: TRBV20-1
cdr3_aa: CSASGPGGYTF
cdr3_nt: TGCAGTGCTAGTGGCCCGGGGGGCTACACCTTC

d_call: TRBD1
cdr3_length: 15
clone_size: NA
j_call: TRBJ2-5
v_call: TRBV5-1
cdr3_aa: CASSGLTGGAETQYF
cdr3_nt: TGCGCCAGCTCCGGCTTAACAGGGGGCGCAGAGACCCAGTACTTC

d_call: NA
cdr3_length: 13
clone_size: NA
j_call: TRBJ1-1
v_call: TRBV7-3
cdr3_aa: CASSLTRGTEAFF
cdr3_nt: TGTGCCAGCAGCTTAACTCGGGGAACTGAAGCTTTCTTT

d_call: TRBD2
cdr3_length: 15
clone_size: once
j_call: TRBJ2-4
v_call: TRBV11-2
cdr3_aa: CASSNSGGAENIQYF
cdr3_nt: TGTGCCAGCAGCAATAGCGGGGGGGCAGAAAACATTCAGTACTTC